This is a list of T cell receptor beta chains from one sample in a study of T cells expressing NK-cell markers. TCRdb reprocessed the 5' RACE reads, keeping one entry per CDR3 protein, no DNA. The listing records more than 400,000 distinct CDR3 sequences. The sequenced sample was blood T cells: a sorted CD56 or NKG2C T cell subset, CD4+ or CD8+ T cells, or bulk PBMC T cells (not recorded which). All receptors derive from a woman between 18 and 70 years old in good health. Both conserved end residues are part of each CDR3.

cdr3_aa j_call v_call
CASSRSGGNYGYTF TRBJ1-2 TRBV11-2
CASSHDRGVPYSGNTIYF TRBJ1-3 TRBV4-3
CASSRMTGQNIQYF TRBJ2-4 TRBV3-1
CASSLLGQGVTDTQYF TRBJ2-3 TRBV7-2
CASSFGGTGYGYTF TRBJ1-2 TRBV6-5
CASSLGPGQGVNTQYF TRBJ2-3 TRBV7-6
CSVATPSYNEQFF TRBJ2-1 TRBV29-1
CASSLAWNTEAFF TRBJ1-1 TRBV7-3
CASSQVGNSPLHF TRBJ1-6 TRBV3-1
CASSLDPGVGTEAFF TRBJ1-1 TRBV5-1
CASSLVGPSEKLFF TRBJ1-4 TRBV7-9
CSVGFLGARTGELFF TRBJ2-2 TRBV29-1
CATSDSPASRLDEQYF TRBJ2-7 TRBV24-1
CSATHPGTRTDTQYF TRBJ2-3 TRBV20-1
CASSGNGDDYNEQFF TRBJ2-1 TRBV5-1
CASSWDTNTGELFF TRBJ2-2 TRBV6-2/TRBV6-3
CASSYNSPDTQYF TRBJ2-3 TRBV6-2/TRBV6-3
CASSRPGSSYEQYF TRBJ2-7 TRBV5-4
CASRQQGASETQYF TRBJ2-5 TRBV6-1
CASSYQPGQVNTEAFF TRBJ1-1 TRBV6-5
CASSLRTGSGYNEQFF TRBJ2-1 TRBV5-6
CATSVQYAYEQYF TRBJ2-7 TRBV24-1
CASSIYAGGSNEQFF TRBJ2-1 TRBV19